One sample yielded the 27 T cell receptor beta chains listed below, sequenced in a study of shared clonotypes between healthy human individuals (dated by TCRdb to 2019 to 2021). The protocol used for the library was the immunoSEQ multiplex PCR assay. The immuneACCESS repertoire file appears here via TCRdb, limited to in-frame rearrangements. These files lack a portion of the clones; in checked studies, under half of the deficit traces to unresolved V genes, and the cause of the others is not known. The sample includes 1.5 million to 2.5 million clones, with about 94% observed a single time. The ten largest account for more than 0.95% of the sample. CD8 naive samples were obtained by positive selection for CCR7 among CD45RO-negative cells, yielding a CD45RA+CCR7+ population from which TemRA cells were excluded. The sample consisted of naive CD8+ T cells sorted from blood. The cell subset or site label here, explained by the study, means: CD45RA+CCR7+. These receptors all come from a man between 18 and 29 years old in good health.

This chain joins TRBV5-1 and TRBJ1-5; 7 nucleotides match TRBD1. Per the germline V gene, CDR1 is SGHRS and CDR2 is YFSETQ. This CDR3 has 15 residues. The ends lost 0 bases at V and 8 bases at J; junction bases unmatched: 8. The CDR3, as DNA: TGCGCCAGCAGCTTGGAAGGCCGGCAGGGGGAGCCCCAGCATTTT. Its translation: CASSLEGRQGEPQHF. Full variable domain (missing parts from reference TRBV5-1 and TRBJ1-5): KAGVTQTPRYLIKTRGQQVTLSCSPISGHRSVSWYQQTPGQGLQFLFEYFSETQRNKGNFPGRFSGRQFSNSRSEMNVSTLELGDSALYLCASSLEGRQGEPQHFGDGTRLSIL.

The J gene is TRBJ1-1, the V gene TRBV6-1; D gene uncertain. Between the trimmed V and J ends, which lost 4 bases and 0 bases, there was a span of 15 bases. Germline CDR1 reads MNHNS; CDR2 reads SASEGT. The CDR3 has 16 amino acids. The CDR3 region is CASSVLGSLMNTEAFF. CDR3 DNA: TGTGCCAGCAGTGTGTTGGGCAGCCTCATGAACACTGAAGCTTTCTTT.

The chain recombines TRBV27 with TRBJ2-1; D is possibly TRBD2 (5 bases). The CDR3 is 14 residues long. Germline V lookup: CDR1 MNHEY, CDR2 SMNVEV (reference sequence). V lost 5 bases, J lost 5 bases, and 13 bases lay in between. The CDR3 DNA reads TGTGCCAGCAGTCTCGGAGGTTCCAACAATGAGCAGTTCTTC. Amino acid sequence: CASSLGGSNNEQFF.

This clone was recorded only once. This chain connects TRBV27 to TRBJ2-1; D assignment may be TRBD1 or TRBD2 (5 bases each). CDR3 length: 14 amino acids. V was trimmed by 5 bases and J by 3 bases, leaving 11 bases between them. CDR1 is MNHEY and CDR2 is SMNVEV in the germline V gene (reference sequence). The CDR3 region is CASSPLGGYNEQFF. In nucleotides, the CDR3 is TGTGCCAGCAGTCCCCTTGGGGGCTACAATGAGCAGTTCTTC.

V gene TRBV9 combines with J gene TRBJ2-7; TRBD1 is a possible D gene (6 bases). V shed 2 bases and J shed 3 bases, with 15 bases lying between them. Germline assignment: CDR1 SGDLS and CDR2 YYNGEE. The CDR3 sequence is 15 residues long. CDR3 sequence (DNA): TGTGCCAGCAGCGTTTTACCCCAGGGGAACTACGAGCAGTACTTC. Its translation: CASSVLPQGNYEQYF.

The genes are TRBV14 and TRBJ1-1; D is perhaps TRBD1 (6 bases). Germline assignment: CDR1 SGHDN and CDR2 FVKESK. This CDR3 has 13 residues. V was clipped by 5 bases and J by 6 bases, with 13 bases between them. The CDR3 sequence is CASSIQGSSEAFF. CDR3 sequence (DNA): TGTGCCAGCAGCATACAGGGAAGTTCTGAAGCTTTCTTT.

The chain has TRBV6-5 and TRBJ2-5; 10 bases are a match to TRBD2. This CDR3 is built from 15 residues. V dropped 2 bases and J dropped 4; count of bases not matched to a gene: 4. Germline V lookup: CDR1 MNHEY, CDR2 SVGAGI. In DNA, the CDR3 is TGTGCCAGCAGTTACCTAAAGCGGGGGGGAGAGACCCAGTACTTC. Protein product: CASSYLKRGGETQYF.

The chain uses TRBV7-9 and TRBJ2-3, with a weak D call TRBD2 (5 bases). The CDR3 length is 15 residues. CDR1 is SEHNR and CDR2 is FQNEAQ in the germline V gene (reference sequence). The V and J ends lost 5 bases and 4 bases respectively, with 16 bases between them. The CDR3 nucleotides are TGTGCCAGCAGCAAACGAGATCTAGCCTCAGATACGCAGTATTTT. It encodes CASSKRDLASDTQYF.

Comments on this clone: Other DNA sequences in the same sample also yield this CDR3. This sequence joins TRBV7-9 and TRBJ2-2; no firm D call. V was trimmed by 0 bases and J by 5 bases, leaving 7 bases between them. Germline assignment: CDR1 SEHNR and CDR2 FQNEAQ (reference sequence). This CDR3 comprises 14 residues. The CDR3 spells CASSLAGNTGELFF. In nucleotides, the CDR3 is TGTGCCAGCAGCTTAGCAGGGAATACCGGGGAGCTGTTTTTT. Full variable domain (remainder filled in from reference TRBV7-9 and TRBJ2-2): DTGVSQNPRHKITKRGQNVTFRCDPISEHNRLYWYRQTLGQGPEFLTYFQNEAQLEKSRLLSDRFSAERPKGSFSTLEIQRTEQGDSAMYLCASSLAGNTGELFFGEGSRLTVL.

The chain combines TRBV6-6 with TRBJ2-2; the match to TRBD2 covers 8 bases. J was trimmed by 7 bases and V by 7 bases; bases with no gene match: 8. Germline CDR1 reads MNHNY; CDR2 reads SVGAGI (reference sequence). This CDR3 has 14 residues. The chain's CDR3 is CASTDSGTSGELFF. The DNA for the CDR3 is TGTGCCAGCACCGACTCCGGGACTAGCGGGGAGCTGTTTTTT.

For this clone: The sample holds other DNA sequences that translate to the same CDR3. The chain is built from TRBV27 and TRBJ1-1; TRBD1 matches at 8 bases. CDR3 length: 14 residues. Per the germline V gene, CDR1 is MNHEY and CDR2 is SMNVEV (reference sequence). V gave up 2 bases and J gave up 5 bases; unmatched junction bases: 4. CDR3 nucleotide sequence: TGTGCCAGCAGTTTACAGGGGGCAGGAACTGAAGCTTTCTTT. Its protein product is CASSLQGAGTEAFF.

Concerning this clone: Other DNA sequences from this sample encode an identical CDR3 as well. The chain uses TRBV28 and TRBJ1-1; D uncertain. The germline V gene encodes CDR1 MDHEN and CDR2 SYDVKM. V lost 3 bases and J lost 0, with 8 bases in between. This CDR3 region has 14 residues. The CDR3 coding sequence is TGTGCCAGCAGTTTCCGGGGTATGAACACTGAAGCTTTCTTT. Translated: CASSFRGMNTEAFF.

The chain uses TRBV10-1 and TRBJ2-3, with D maybe TRBD2 (6 bases). Trimming cost V 2 bases and J 4 bases, with 10 bases left between them. The CDR3 extends over 14 amino acids. Germline V gene data show CDR1 as WNHNN and CDR2 as SYGVQD (reference sequence). The CDR3 is CASSETTGADTQYF. The CDR3 bases are TGCGCCAGCAGTGAGACTACGGGAGCAGATACGCAGTATTTT.

The chain couples TRBV7-6 to TRBJ2-5; D is undetermined. V lost 6 bases and J lost 7, with 6 bases in between. Germline values: CDR1 SGHVS, CDR2 FNYEAQ. The CDR3 consists of 10 residues. The CDR3 DNA is TGTGCCAGCAGTGGTGGGACCCAGTACTTC. It yields the protein CASSGGTQYF.

The gene calls are TRBV2 and TRBJ2-7; 9 bases fit TRBD1. The CDR3 length is 14 residues. Trimming took 7 bases from V and 6 from J; bases not matched to a gene: 10. Germline CDR1 is SNHLY and CDR2 is FYNNEI. The CDR3 sequence: CASIGTGSGGEQYF. The CDR3 bases are TGTGCCAGCATCGGGACAGGGTCGGGGGGCGAGCAGTACTTC.

This chain links TRBV4-1 with TRBJ1-4; D perhaps matches TRBD1 (5 bases). The CDR3 length is 16 residues. The germline V and J ends were trimmed by 1 base and 8 bases, with 17 bases remaining between them. CDR1 is MGHRA, CDR2 YSYEKL, per germline. The CDR3 coding sequence is TGCGCCAGCAGCCAAGTTCCAGGGCTGGCGGGCGAAAAACTGTTTTTT. Translation gives CASSQVPGLAGEKLFF.

CDR3 bases: TGTGCCAGTTATCGAGGGCAGGGCCCCACAGATACGCAGTATTTT. As protein: CASYRGQGPTDTQYF. V usage is TRBV6-1 and J usage is TRBJ2-3, with D perhaps being TRBD1 or TRBD2 (5 bases each). V gave up 9 bases and J gave up 2 bases, with 18 bases separating them. The CDR3 has 15 amino acids. CDR1 and CDR2 from the germline V gene are MNHNS and SASEGT.

Note on this clone: This same CDR3 is encoded by further DNA sequences in the sample. V usage is TRBV19 and J usage is TRBJ1-2; 9 bases line up with TRBD1. Trimming at V came to 3 bases and at J to 2 bases, leaving 1 base not matched to a gene. This CDR3 contains 14 residues. Germline values: CDR1 LNHDA, CDR2 SQIVND (reference sequence). CDR3 sequence: CASSIGQGNYGYTF. In nucleotides, the CDR3 is TGTGCCAGTAGTATTGGACAGGGGAACTATGGCTACACCTTC.

As for this clone: Within the sample, other DNA sequences also encode this same CDR3. This sequence joins TRBV6-1 and TRBJ2-7; D gene ambiguous. Between the trimmed V and J ends, which lost 0 bases and 6 bases, there was a span of 6 bases. This CDR3 has 12 amino acids. Germline CDR1 and CDR2: MNHNS and SASEGT. DNA of the CDR3: TGTGCCAGCAGTGAAGCTGGGTTCGAGCAGTACTTC. Its translation is CASSEAGFEQYF.

This chain connects TRBV7-6 to TRBJ2-2; 12 nucleotides line up with TRBD2. The junction had 4 bases not matched to a gene; V was cut back by 6 bases and J by 2 bases. The CDR3 runs to 16 residues. The germline CDR1 and CDR2 sequences are SGHVS and FNYEAQ. The CDR3 nucleotides read TGTGCCAGCAGTCCTAGCGGGGGGGCCAACACCGGGGAGCTGTTTTTT. Translated: CASSPSGGANTGELFF.

The rearrangement uses TRBV13 and TRBJ2-1; maybe TRBD2 (5 bases). Trimming removed 5 bases from V and 0 bases from J, with 17 bases in between. This CDR3 is built from 17 residues. The germline CDR1 and CDR2 sequences are PRHDT and FYEKMQ (reference sequence). CDR3 sequence reads: CASSPGEPRRSYNEQFF. The CDR3 DNA reads as TGTGCCAGCAGCCCTGGGGAGCCTAGACGCTCCTACAATGAGCAGTTCTTC.

The V call is TRBV2, the J call TRBJ2-1; no clear D. Trimming took 5 bases from V and 3 from J, leaving 8 bases between them. The CDR3 covers 13 residues. CDR1 is SNHLY, CDR2 FYNNEI, per germline. CDR3 DNA sequence: TGTGCCAGCAGTAACTATGACTACAATGAGCAGTTCTTC. This gives the protein CASSNYDYNEQFF.

The chain has TRBV2 and TRBJ2-5; the D gene is possibly TRBD1 (5 bases). The CDR3 length is 12 residues. The germline gives CDR1 SNHLY, CDR2 FYNNEI. V gave up 7 bases and J gave up 3 bases, with 9 bases separating them. Here the CDR3 DNA reads TGTGCCAGCACCCAAGGGGAAGAGACCCAGTACTTC. Amino acid sequence: CASTQGEETQYF.

A word on this clone: The junction departs from germline at one end; a sequencing error may be responsible. This rearrangement joins TRBV4-3 to TRBJ2-7, with unresolved D. Germline V gene sequence: CDR1 LGHNA, CDR2 YSLEER. The CDR3 has 13 residues. CDR3: CASSHAVSYKQYF. As DNA, the CDR3 is TGCGCCAGCAGCCATGCTGTCTCCTACAAGCAGTACTTC.

This rearrangement joins TRBV6-1 to TRBJ2-5, with 8 bases lining up with TRBD2. J gave up 5 bases and V 2 bases, and 10 bases lay outside the gene matches. This CDR3 contains 16 residues. The germline CDR1 and CDR2 sequences are MNHNS and SASEGT. The CDR3 DNA follows: TGTGCCAGCAGTGAACTCCGACTAGCGCTAGGGGAGACCCAGTACTTC. It yields the protein CASSELRLALGETQYF.

This sequence joins TRBV4-3 and TRBJ1-4; D is unresolved. Trimming pared 3 bases from V and 3 bases from J, leaving 11 bases between. Germline-derived CDR1 and CDR2 are LGHNA and YSLEER. The CDR3 sequence is 15 residues long. This chain's CDR3 is CASSQIRGPNEKLFF. The CDR3 DNA reads TGCGCCAGCAGCCAGATTCGAGGGCCTAATGAAAAACTGTTTTTT.

V usage is TRBV9 and J usage is TRBJ2-4; perhaps TRBD2 as D (5 bases). The ends were cut back, 0 bases at V and 0 bases at J, with 7 bases in the middle. The CDR3 is made up of 15 amino acids. From germline, CDR1 is SGDLS and CDR2 YYNGEE. The CDR3 region has the DNA TGTGCCAGCAGCGTAGGTGGACTAGCCAAAAACATTCAGTACTTC. As protein: CASSVGGLAKNIQYF.